This T cell receptor beta chain was observed in a study of cytomegalovirus exposure and HLA in healthy donors. Turning to the study itself: The same platform as the 650 to 700 first-cohort repertoires was used for the 95 to 150 validation repertoires, a later analysis reported. Whole-study findings and limits: The majority of TCR sequences were rare, yet some public TCRs appeared in many donors.

This clone occurred once. Its antigen is unidentified. The CDR3 loop spans 19 amino acids. After removal of 4 bases from V and 2 bases from J, the junction contained 17 bases not matched to a gene. Germline V gene sequence: CDR1 LGHNA, CDR2 YNFKEQ. Data came from immunoSEQ multiplex PCR; TCRdb stores just in-frame clones and leaves some out. In the table there are some 59,000 clones, roughly 90% of which are singletons. This TCR derives from a woman under 30 in good health and CMV-seropositive. The chain employs TRBV4-2 and TRBJ2-5; 9 nucleotides agree with TRBD2. The sequencing input was PBMCs. The CDR3 region is CASSLGGGSGGPSQETQYF. CDR3 DNA sequence: TGTGCCAGCAGCCTAGGCGGAGGAAGCGGGGGGCCGTCACAAGAGACCCAGTACTTC.